The source of this TCR beta chain is a study of CD8 T cells in ankylosing spondylitis. TCR beta libraries were made by quantitative 5'-RACE with molecular barcodes. TCRdb re-derived calls from the 5' RACE reads in MiXCR, one entry per CDR3 protein. The repertoire holds 670,000 or so distinct CDR3 sequences, with around 20% as singletons. Study-wide results and caveats: Clones linked to disease, bearing a CD8+ phenotype, were relatively rare in peripheral blood. Clones tied to disease were said to be significantly enriched in matched ankylosing spondylitis synovial fluid. Characteristic of ankylosing spondylitis blood, it appeared, was a TCR beta motif comprising about 8 highly homologous variants.

Only a few counts were recorded for this clonotype. Its specificity is not known. The germline gives CDR1 DFQATT, CDR2 SNEGSKA (reference sequence). This CDR3 has 14 residues. V dropped 0 bases and J dropped 7 bases, with 16 bases sitting between them. V usage is TRBV20-1 and J usage is TRBJ2-7; a weak D match, TRBD2 (6 bases). This sequence was found in a male donor with ankylosing spondylitis. Sequencing input: blood, either unsorted or a sorted T cell fraction (not recorded which). The CDR3: CSAREGRDSGEQYF. The CDR3 coding sequence is TGCAGTGCTAGAGAGGGTCGGGACTCAGGGGAGCAGTACTTC.